The clone carrying this T cell receptor beta chain was seen many times. What it recognizes is unknown. The data belong to a study of early T cells in non-severe SARS-CoV-2 infection. Study information: Investigators sequenced bulk RNA drawn from unsorted whole blood, and chains remained unpaired. General study points: CD4 and private specificities were missed by VDJdb matching, which favored anti-spike CD8 responses.

TCRdb fed the 5' RACE reads into MiXCR, producing one record per CDR3 protein. The table shows about 100,000 distinct CDR3 sequences, with about an eighth occurring only once. V lost 8 bases and J lost 8, with 15 bases in between. Germline CDR1 ENHRY, CDR2 SYGVKD. This CDR3 is 12 amino acids long. Sequencing used whole blood. The TCR sequence derives from an adult who was a healthcare worker with PCR-confirmed SARS-CoV-2 infection or an uninfected control (not recorded which). This chain joins TRBV10-3 and TRBJ1-2; D is ambiguous. In nucleotides, the CDR3 is TGTGCCATCCCGGCCGGGCGGAGCGGCTACACCTTC. This sequence encodes CAIPAGRSGYTF.